The table lists the clone carrying this T cell receptor (beta chain) with many counts. Its cognate antigen is unknown. The sample belongs to a study of identical twins. Study-level points and caveats: Compared with unrelated sharing, twin-shared out-of-frame alpha sequences had more low-probability sequences. A lower insertion count was a feature of abundant cord blood beta clonotypes, with no such feature in memory repertoires.

Template switching added a universal primer site, and cDNA bore unique molecular identifiers. TCRdb analysed the 5' RACE reads with MiXCR anew, one entry per CDR3 protein. The sample shows roughly 230,000 distinct CDR3 sequences, about 8.5% of them seen only once. The V and J ends lost 2 bases and 5 bases, in that order; junction bases with no gene match: 6. The CDR3 is made up of 14 amino acids. Per the germline V gene, CDR1 is MNHEY and CDR2 is SMNVEV (reference sequence). The same sample was also studied in work on yellow fever vaccine responses in identical twins. That work adds: Twins reportedly had a vaccine T cell response that seemed partly convergent, partly personalized.

J is TRBJ2-7 and V is TRBV27; 7 bases are shared with TRBD1. The specimen was CD8+ T cells sorted from blood. The clonotype was recovered from a woman aged 18 to 35 in good health. For the CDR3, the DNA is TGTGCCAGCAGTTTAATTGACAGGGTCCACGAGCAGTACTTC. Its protein is CASSLIDRVHEQYF.